What follows describes a single T cell receptor (beta chain). Its antigen is not identified. Other nucleotide sequences from this sample produce the same CDR3. The CDR3 totals 16 residues. V lost 3 bases to trimming and J lost 10 bases; unmatched junction nucleotides: 16. From germline, CDR1 is SGDLS and CDR2 YYNGEE. This entry is derived from a study of cytomegalovirus exposure and HLA in healthy donors. The overall study: Inside one of the first data releases sat about 91 million unique TCRs taken from HLA-typed donors. Falling in the Caucasian-associated ancestry cluster were 80% to 85% of under 450 genotyped donors. General study results and limits: Whilst most TCR sequences proved rare, a subset of public TCRs occurred across many donors. The authors later found HLA-associated TCR beta chains more clonally expanded than equally common others.

PCR amplification relied on 60 Vbeta primers (plus 13 Jbeta primers). Clones were read by immunoSEQ multiplex PCR, and TCRdb kept only the in-frame ones, dropping some. This sample carries 100,000 to 150,000 clones, roughly three quarters of them seen once, and the ten largest clones take around 1.9%. This receptor was taken from a woman between 35 and 50 years old in good health and CMV-seronegative. Input material: PBMCs. V and J are TRBV9 and TRBJ2-3, with 8 positions matching TRBD2. CDR3 in DNA: TGTGCCAGCAGCGACCCACTGGCGGGAGGATACGTTTCGCAGTATTTT. Translated: CASSDPLAGGYVSQYF.